The 6 T cell receptor beta chains given below trace back to one sample, sequenced in a study of T-cell memory formation after mild COVID-19. TCRdb ran MiXCR on the 5' RACE reads and lists one entry per CDR3 protein. This sample has 70,000 to 95,000 distinct CDR3 sequences, with around 13% found just once. What was sequenced was PBMCs or a T cell subset sorted from them (not recorded which). These receptors were taken from a man aged 18 to 29 who had mild COVID-19 (a few samples of this study predate the infection). Cell type and time point are not known.

The rearrangement links TRBV7-9 to TRBJ2-7; 9 bases map to TRBD1. V lost 5 bases and J lost 5; bases outside the gene matches: 4. The CDR3 has 13 residues. Germline CDR1 reads SEHNR; CDR2 reads FQNEAQ (reference sequence). The CDR3 DNA is TGTGCCAGCAGCCCGGGACAGGGCCACGAGCAGTACTTC. Protein product: CASSPGQGHEQYF.

The J gene is TRBJ1-4, the V gene TRBV27; D remains ambiguous. Looked up from germline, CDR1 is MNHEY and CDR2 is SMNVEV (reference sequence). V lost 4 bases, J lost 8 bases, and 11 bases lay in between. The CDR3 totals 13 residues. In DNA, the CDR3 is TGTGCCAGCAGTTCGGAAGGCGGGGAAAAACTGTTTTTT. Protein product: CASSSEGGEKLFF.

This clonotype showed up just a few times. The V gene is TRBV27, the J gene TRBJ2-3, with TRBD2 as a possible D gene (5 bases). The V and J ends lost 5 bases and 0 bases respectively, with 12 bases between them. The CDR3 covers 15 residues. Germline CDR1 and CDR2: MNHEY and SMNVEV (reference sequence). CDR3 region: CASSGPGRSTDTQYF. The CDR3 DNA is TGTGCCAGCAGTGGGCCGGGGAGAAGCACAGATACGCAGTATTTT.

This clonotype occurred a few times. This sequence joins TRBV7-3 and TRBJ2-3; D ambiguous. V was clipped by 5 bases and J by 6 bases, with 24 bases between them. Germline loops: CDR1 SGHTA, CDR2 FQGTGA. The CDR3 extends over 17 amino acids. CDR3 in amino acids: CASSKLEDPLRMDTQYF. The CDR3 DNA reads as TGTGCCAGCAGCAAACTCGAGGACCCCCTCCGGATGGATACGCAGTATTTT.

This clonotype has just a few counts. The chain links TRBV4-1 to TRBJ1-3; possible D gene TRBD1, 6 bases. The CDR3 runs to 15 residues. The ends were cut back, 7 bases at V and 0 bases at J, with 13 bases in the middle. Germline V lookup: CDR1 MGHRA, CDR2 YSYEKL. CDR3 loop: CASTDTGSSGNTIYF. CDR3 coding DNA: TGCGCCAGCACCGACACAGGGAGCTCTGGAAACACCATATATTTT.

The chain combines TRBV4-1 with TRBJ1-1, with unresolved D. V gave up 3 bases and J gave up 6 bases, with 8 bases separating them. This CDR3 contains 12 residues. The germline CDR1 and CDR2 sequences are MGHRA and YSYEKL. CDR3 bases: TGCGCCAGCAGCCAGTCAGGATCTGAAGCTTTCTTT. It translates to CASSQSGSEAFF.